This T cell receptor beta chain came from a study of T cell changes during pregnancy in multiple sclerosis. Only in-frame clones appear in the TCRdb table, and some are missing; sequencing was by immunoSEQ multiplex PCR. The sample yields around 88,000 clones, 85% to 95% seen once. The sequence came from a female donor with multiple sclerosis, enrolled in a pregnancy study. The sequenced sample was peripheral blood, obtained in the first trimester of pregnancy.

The CDR3 region has the DNA TGTGCCAGCAGTTACATGCCCGGGCGGGATGAAAAACTGTTTTTT. Translated: CASSYMPGRDEKLFF. The chain employs TRBV6-6 and TRBJ1-4; unclear D gene. The germline V and J ends were trimmed by 2 bases and 6 bases, with 13 bases remaining between them. The CDR3 runs to 15 residues. Germline lookup yields CDR1 MNHNY and CDR2 SVGAGI (reference sequence).